The text below deals with one T cell receptor beta chain. The germline gives CDR1 KGHDR, CDR2 SFDVKD. The CDR3 runs 14 residues. J lost 2 bases, V lost 5 bases, and 3 bases had no gene match. These data are taken from a study of identical twins. TCRdb analysed the 5' RACE reads with MiXCR anew, one entry per CDR3 protein. The sample yields more than 400,000 distinct CDR3 sequences, 13% to 15% seen once. Separately, the same data were catalogued under a study of yellow fever vaccine responses in identical twins.

Sequenced sample: CD4+ T cells sorted from blood. This TCR came from a woman under 30 in good health. This sequence joins TRBV24-1 and TRBJ2-3; 7 positions agree with TRBD2. CDR3 in DNA: TGTGCCACCAGTGGGGGGGGAGTCACAGATACGCAGTATTTT. Amino acid sequence: CATSGGGVTDTQYF.